This TCR beta chain originates from a study of OX40 agonist ivuxolimab in advanced cancers. Study summary: Partial response was recorded in three patients: one hepatocellular carcinoma and two cutaneous melanoma cases.

This CDR3 comprises 16 residues. Trimming removed 2 bases from V and 4 bases from J, with 16 bases in between. Germline V gives CDR1 SGHNT, CDR2 YENEEA. Profiled with immunoSEQ multiplex PCR; TCRdb holds only in-frame clones, not every one. The sample lists about 81,000 clones, about 86% seen once, with approximately 6.3% in the top ten. The chain has TRBV11-3 and TRBJ2-3; D may be TRBD2 (5 bases). The sequence derives from an adult with an advanced solid tumor such as melanoma, head and neck, liver or kidney cancer. The material was CD4+ or CD8+ T cells sorted from blood, obtained in a trial of the OX40 agonist ivuxolimab. This CDR3 is CASSLTTVGVADTQYF. In DNA form, the CDR3 reads TGTGCCAGCAGCTTAACCACGGTGGGAGTGGCAGATACGCAGTATTTT.